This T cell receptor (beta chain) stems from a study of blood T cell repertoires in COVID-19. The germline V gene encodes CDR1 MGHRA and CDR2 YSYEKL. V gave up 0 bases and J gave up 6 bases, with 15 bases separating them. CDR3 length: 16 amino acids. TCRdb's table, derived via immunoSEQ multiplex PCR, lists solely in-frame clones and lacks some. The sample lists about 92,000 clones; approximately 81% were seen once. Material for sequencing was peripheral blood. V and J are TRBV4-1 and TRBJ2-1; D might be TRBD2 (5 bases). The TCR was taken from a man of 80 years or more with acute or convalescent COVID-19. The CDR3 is CASSQDPPTNFNEQFF. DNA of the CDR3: TGCGCCAGCAGCCAAGATCCCCCGACTAATTTCAATGAGCAGTTCTTC.